This paragraph reports one T cell receptor beta chain. The germline CDR1 and CDR2 sequences are SGHRS and YFSETQ. This CDR3 has 17 amino acids. V lost 3 bases, J lost 7 bases, and 12 bases stayed unmatched. This specimen comes from a study of T-cell reconstitution after alpha-beta-depleted transplantation in children. Unique molecular identifiers were used in preparing the TCRbeta library. TCRdb itself ran the PCR reads through MiXCR, one entry per CDR3 protein. This sample has over 550,000 distinct CDR3 sequences, with approximately 10% found just once. The chain is built from TRBV5-1 and TRBJ2-1, with TRBD2 identical over 11 bases. The sequenced sample was PBMCs from the stem cell graft donor, obtained from the stem cell graft. This receptor was obtained from a human donor who donated a stem cell graft to a child with acute myeloid leukemia. Written as DNA, the CDR3 is TGCGCCAGCAGCTCGCGAGCCGGGACTAGCGGTTTTAATGAGCAGTTCTTC. It is translated as CASSSRAGTSGFNEQFF.